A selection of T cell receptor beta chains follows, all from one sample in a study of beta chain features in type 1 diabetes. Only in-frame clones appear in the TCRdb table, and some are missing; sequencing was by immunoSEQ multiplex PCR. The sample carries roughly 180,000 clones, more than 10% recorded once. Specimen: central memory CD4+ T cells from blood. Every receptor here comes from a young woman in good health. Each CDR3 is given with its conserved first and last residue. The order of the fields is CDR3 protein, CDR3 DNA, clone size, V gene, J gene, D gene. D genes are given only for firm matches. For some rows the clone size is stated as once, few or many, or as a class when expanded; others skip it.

CDR3: CASSESGLATNEQFF
DNA: TGTGCCAGCAGTGAATCAGGACTAGCGACTAATGAGCAGTTCTTC
size: -
V: TRBV2
J: TRBJ2-1
D: TRBD2

CDR3: CSARRGIGPWEQFF
DNA: TGCAGCGCCCGAAGGGGGATCGGTCCGTGGGAGCAGTTCTTC
size: few
V: TRBV29-1
J: TRBJ2-1
D: -

CDR3: CASSQVQVLFSGANVLTF
DNA: TGCGCCAGCAGCCAAGTACAGGTGCTCTTCTCTGGGGCCAACGTCCTGACTTTC
size: -
V: TRBV4-3
J: TRBJ2-6
D: -

CDR3: CASSVGLAGGSEQYF
DNA: TGTGCCAGCAGCGTAGGGCTAGCGGGAGGTTCCGAGCAGTACTTC
size: -
V: TRBV9
J: TRBJ2-7
D: TRBD2

CDR3: CASHIIGEETQYF
DNA: TGTGCCAGCCACATAATAGGGGAAGAGACCCAGTACTTC
size: -
V: TRBV7-9
J: TRBJ2-5
D: -

CDR3: CAWSVLGREETQYF
DNA: TGTGCCTGGAGTGTCTTGGGGAGGGAAGAGACCCAGTACTTC
size: few
V: TRBV30
J: TRBJ2-5
D: TRBD2

CDR3: CASSLVQNYEQYF
DNA: TGTGCCAGCAGCTTAGTACAAAATTACGAGCAGTACTTC
size: -
V: TRBV7-8
J: TRBJ2-7
D: -

CDR3: CASSFEGATNEKLFF
DNA: TGTGCCAGCAGTTTTGAGGGGGCAACTAATGAAAAACTGTTTTTT
size: -
V: TRBV28
J: TRBJ1-4
D: -

CDR3: CSVLRPENTEAFF
DNA: TGCAGCGTTCTGAGGCCAGAGAACACTGAAGCTTTCTTT
size: few
V: TRBV29-1
J: TRBJ1-1
D: -

CDR3: CASSPSGLAGGLAYNEQFF
DNA: TGTGCCAGCAGTCCTTCGGGACTAGCGGGAGGGCTGGCCTACAATGAGCAGTTCTTC
size: -
V: TRBV7-2
J: TRBJ2-1
D: TRBD2

CDR3: CASSRGLAGGPRSTDTQYF
DNA: TGTGCCAGCAGCCGTGGACTAGCGGGAGGCCCCAGAAGCACAGATACGCAGTATTTT
size: -
V: TRBV14
J: TRBJ2-3
D: TRBD2

CDR3: CASSDRDREITEAFF
DNA: TGTGCCAGCAGCGACCGGGACAGGGAGATAACTGAAGCTTTCTTT
size: few
V: TRBV9
J: TRBJ1-1
D: TRBD1

CDR3: CASRGFGTSGRKETQYF
DNA: TGTGCCAGCAGGGGTTTTGGGACTAGCGGGAGAAAAGAGACCCAGTACTTC
size: -
V: TRBV5-6
J: TRBJ2-5
D: TRBD2

CDR3: CSVEDPTVLAYNEQFF
DNA: TGCAGCGTTGAAGATCCTACTGTACTAGCCTACAATGAGCAGTTCTTC
size: -
V: TRBV29-1
J: TRBJ2-1
D: -

CDR3: CASSSSWHSNQPQHF
DNA: TGTGCCAGCAGTTCCTCATGGCATAGCAATCAGCCCCAGCATTTT
size: few
V: TRBV27
J: TRBJ1-5
D: -

CDR3: CASSSGSGRFNEQFF
DNA: TGCGCCAGCAGCTCAGGTAGCGGGAGATTCAATGAGCAGTTCTTC
size: -
V: TRBV5-1
J: TRBJ2-1
D: TRBD2

CDR3: CASSEAVGGPEQYF
DNA: TGTGCCAGCAGTGAAGCCGTGGGGGGGCCCGAGCAGTACTTC
size: few
V: TRBV6-1
J: TRBJ2-7
D: -

CDR3: CAWSSGLARQETQYF
DNA: TGTGCCTGGAGTAGTGGACTAGCGAGACAAGAGACCCAGTACTTC
size: few
V: TRBV30
J: TRBJ2-5
D: TRBD2

CDR3: CASSFGDRDNEKLFF
DNA: TGTGCCAGCAGCTTTGGGGACAGGGATAATGAAAAACTGTTTTTT
size: -
V: TRBV5-5
J: TRBJ1-4
D: TRBD1

CDR3: CASSLRNIYMNTEAFF
DNA: TGTGCCAGCAGCTTGCGGAACATATACATGAACACTGAAGCTTTCTTT
size: -
V: TRBV7-2
J: TRBJ1-1
D: -

CDR3: CASIKGGYSNQPQHF
DNA: TGTGCCAGCATTAAGGGGGGGTATAGCAATCAGCCCCAGCATTTT
size: -
V: TRBV21-1
J: TRBJ1-5
D: -

CDR3: CASSTRKGKNIQYF
DNA: TGTGCCAGCAGTACCCGGAAGGGGAAAAACATTCAGTACTTC
size: few
V: TRBV28
J: TRBJ2-4
D: -

CDR3: CAWAPGLAYTDTQYF
DNA: TGTGCCTGGGCTCCGGGACTAGCGTACACAGATACGCAGTATTTT
size: -
V: TRBV30
J: TRBJ2-3
D: TRBD2

CDR3: CASSQGTGYNEQFF
DNA: TGTGCCAGCTCACAGGGGACAGGCTACAATGAGCAGTTCTTC
size: few
V: TRBV18
J: TRBJ2-1
D: TRBD1

CDR3: CASSLEAGGPSGTGELFF
DNA: TGCGCCAGCAGCTTGGAAGCGGGAGGGCCATCGGGCACCGGGGAGCTGTTTTTT
size: -
V: TRBV5-1
J: TRBJ2-2
D: TRBD2

CDR3: CASSLGQGEEEQYF
DNA: TGCGCCAGCAGCTTGGGGCAGGGGGAAGAGGAGCAGTACTTC
size: -
V: TRBV5-1
J: TRBJ2-7
D: TRBD1

CDR3: CSVTVLAGVLVEQYF
DNA: TGCAGCGTCACGGTACTAGCGGGGGTTTTGGTCGAGCAGTACTTC
size: few
V: TRBV29-1
J: TRBJ2-7
D: TRBD2

CDR3: CASSSPQRNTGELFF
DNA: TGTGCCAGCAGCTCACCCCAGCGGAACACCGGGGAGCTGTTTTTT
size: many
V: TRBV7-9
J: TRBJ2-2
D: -

CDR3: CASSSNYRGQTFSGANVLTF
DNA: TGTGCCAGTAGTAGTAACTATCGGGGACAGACCTTCTCTGGGGCCAACGTCCTGACTTTC
size: few
V: TRBV19
J: TRBJ2-6
D: TRBD1

CDR3: CASSLIQARDTQYF
DNA: TGTGCCAGCAGTTTAATACAGGCCAGAGATACGCAGTATTTT
size: -
V: TRBV28
J: TRBJ2-3
D: -

CDR3: CASSQGTATSTDTQYF
DNA: TGCGCCAGCAGCCAAGGGACAGCAACTAGCACAGATACGCAGTATTTT
size: -
V: TRBV5-1
J: TRBJ2-3
D: TRBD1

CDR3: CASSPGLAANTGELFF
DNA: TGTGCCAGCAGCCCGGGACTAGCGGCGAACACCGGGGAGCTGTTTTTT
size: -
V: TRBV9
J: TRBJ2-2
D: TRBD2

CDR3: CSVAGVAGDTDTQYF
DNA: TGCAGCGTTGCCGGCGTAGCCGGGGACACAGATACGCAGTATTTT
size: few
V: TRBV29-1
J: TRBJ2-3
D: -